Here is one T cell receptor (beta chain) with its context. Its antigen is currently unknown. The repertoire was sequenced with immunoSEQ multiplex PCR; TCRdb's copy has only in-frame clones and lacks some. The table records roughly 70,000 clones, 85% to 95% of them present only once. This record belongs to a study of cytomegalovirus exposure and HLA in healthy donors. Study-wide findings and caveats: Subsequent analysis showed first-cohort TCR clusters tending to co-occur in around 110 validation repertoires. The study flagged 150 to 200 TCR beta chains as cytomegalovirus-associated.

This CDR3 is built from 15 residues. V dropped 1 base and J dropped 4 bases, with 10 bases sitting between them. Germline values: CDR1 SGHAT, CDR2 FQNNGV. What was sequenced was PBMCs. This chain connects TRBV11-2 to TRBJ2-2; weak D call: TRBD1 (5 bases). This receptor was obtained from a man between 18 and 35 years old in good health and CMV-seronegative. The CDR3: CASSLAGAATGELFF. CDR3 DNA sequence: TGTGCCAGCAGCTTAGCTGGGGCGGCCACCGGGGAGCTGTTTTTT. Full variable domain (outside the CDR3, taken from reference TRBV11-2 and TRBJ2-2): EAGVAQSPRYKIIEKRQSVAFWCNPISGHATLYWYQQILGQGPKLLIQFQNNGVVDDSQLPKDRFSAERLKGVDSTLKIQPAKLEDSAVYLCASSLAGAATGELFFGEGSRLTVL.